Here is one TCR beta chain with its context. Its antigen is unknown. Per the original methods: Across clinicopathological groups, CDR3 differences served as the basis for building a distant-metastasis classifier for papillary thyroid cancer. TCRdb recomputed clones from the PCR reads via MiXCR. The V and J calls were not made by the authors but by TCRdb's processing. The sample carries 10,000 to 15,000 clones, roughly 28% recorded once. This specimen comes from a study of metastatic and nonmetastatic thyroid tumors. As for the study in general: Repertoires from malignant and benign thyroid patients were compared across blood and tumor or nodule tissue. Study conclusions and caveats: Relative to benign nodules, malignant thyroid tumors were reportedly characterized by significantly elevated TCR beta diversity in blood and tumor.

Trimming stripped 5 bases from V and 3 bases from J, with 11 bases between. There are 12 residues in the CDR3. The germline V gene encodes CDR1 DFQATT and CDR2 SNEGSKA (reference sequence). Before thyroid surgery, none of the patients had received any treatment. Sequenced sample: tumor tissue. The TCR originated in a female donor with papillary thyroid cancer or a benign thyroid nodule (not recorded which). Some clones in this sample may be carry-over from other donors' samples. V gene TRBV20-1 combines with J gene TRBJ2-7; the D gene is possibly TRBD1 (6 bases). The CDR3 DNA sequence: TGCAGTGCTTTAGGACAGCTCTACGAGCAGTACTTC. Amino acids: CSALGQLYEQYF.